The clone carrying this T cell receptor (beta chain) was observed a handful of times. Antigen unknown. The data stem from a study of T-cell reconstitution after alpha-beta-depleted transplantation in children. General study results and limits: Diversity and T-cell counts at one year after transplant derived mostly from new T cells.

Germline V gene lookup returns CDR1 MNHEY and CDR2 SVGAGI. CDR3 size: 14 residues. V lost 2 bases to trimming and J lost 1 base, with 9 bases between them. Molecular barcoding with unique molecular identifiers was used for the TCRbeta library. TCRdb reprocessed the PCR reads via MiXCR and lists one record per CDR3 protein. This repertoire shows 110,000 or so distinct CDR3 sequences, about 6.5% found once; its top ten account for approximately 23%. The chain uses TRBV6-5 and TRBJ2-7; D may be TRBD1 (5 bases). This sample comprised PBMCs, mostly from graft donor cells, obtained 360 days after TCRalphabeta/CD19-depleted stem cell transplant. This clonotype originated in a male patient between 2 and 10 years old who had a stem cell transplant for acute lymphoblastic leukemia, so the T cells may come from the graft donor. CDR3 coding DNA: TGTGCCAGCAGTTACGGGGCCCATTCCTACGAGCAGTACTTC. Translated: CASSYGAHSYEQYF.